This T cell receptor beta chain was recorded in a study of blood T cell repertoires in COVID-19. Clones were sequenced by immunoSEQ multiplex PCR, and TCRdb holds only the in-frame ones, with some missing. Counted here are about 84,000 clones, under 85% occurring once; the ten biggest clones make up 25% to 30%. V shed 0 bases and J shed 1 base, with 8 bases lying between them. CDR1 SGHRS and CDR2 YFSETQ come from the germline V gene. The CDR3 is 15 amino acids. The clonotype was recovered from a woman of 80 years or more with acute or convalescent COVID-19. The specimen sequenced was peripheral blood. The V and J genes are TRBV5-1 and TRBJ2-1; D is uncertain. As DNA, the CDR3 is TGCGCCAGCAGCTTGGACTCCCTATCCTACAATGAGCAGTTCTTC. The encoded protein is CASSLDSLSYNEQFF.